The sequence of this T cell receptor beta chain was determined in a study of shared clonotypes between healthy human individuals. Study context: CD4 naive cells filled three plates per donor, CD4 memory three, CD8 naive two and CD8 memory one. Study-level findings and limits: Clonotype sharing across several donors was observed for 4.5% to 6.5% of naive CD4 clonotypes. All-four-donor shared clonotypes had higher generation probabilities than non-shared clonotypes did.

Looked up from germline, CDR1 is MNHNS and CDR2 is SASEGT. Trimming took off 6 bases at V and 8 bases at J, with 14 bases between the two ends. This CDR3 region has 13 residues. Source study methods: Sequence data from immunoSEQ were junction-only and lacked quality scores; consequently, filtering differed. Clones were sequenced by immunoSEQ multiplex PCR, and TCRdb holds only the in-frame ones, with some missing. Clonal size and the V and J genes are those of that table, whereas D and trimming came from the DNA. Of about 660,000 clones in the sample, roughly 70% were seen once. Points on this clone: The antigen remains undetermined.

The chain employs TRBV6-1 and TRBJ2-1; no reliable D call. The receptor was derived from a woman in her twenties or thirties in good health. Sequenced: memory CD4+ T cells sorted from blood. This sample's subset: CD45RA-negative fraction. The DNA for the CDR3 is TGTGCCAGCAGAACCCACTCGTTCGATGAGCAGTTCTTC. Translating gives CASRTHSFDEQFF.